The clone carrying this TCR beta chain is judged medium-sized (0.01 to 0.1%). This sample was included in a study of immune reconstitution after stem cell transplant in scleroderma. TCRdb used MiXCR to reprocess the RT-PCR reads, holding one entry per CDR3 protein. Among hundreds of distinct CDR3 sequences listed, approximately 8% were seen once. This clonotype was obtained from a male donor with systemic sclerosis. The sample was gathered before or after autologous hematopoietic stem cell transplantation (not recorded which).

CDR3 protein: CASSLKGNTEAFF. The CDR3 bases are TGTGCCAGCAGCTTGAAAGGGAACACTGAAGCTTTCTTT. The chain combines TRBV5-5 with TRBJ1-1; D not certain. Trimming removed 1 base from V and 1 base from J, with 5 bases in between. The CDR3 loop spans 13 amino acids. Germline CDR1 is SGHKS and CDR2 is YYEKEE (reference sequence).